This T cell receptor beta chain was recovered during a study of beta chain features in type 1 diabetes. Study-wide findings and caveats: Within each of all four CD4+ subsets, Type 1 diabetes patients had TCRB CDR3s that were moderately but significantly shorter. Naive, central memory and Treg TCRB repertoires seemed to resemble each other more closely in patients than they did in healthy donors.

Cell sorting via CD45RO/CCR7/CD25/CD127/CD95/CD27 was performed to obtain CD4+ naive, central memory, regulatory and stem cell-like memory cells. Unmatched junction bases numbered 2, after V lost 3 bases and J lost 2 bases. This CDR3 region has 15 residues. Germline CDR1 and CDR2: SGDLS and YYNGEE. As to this clone: Its antigen is currently unknown. The same CDR3 can be traced to other DNA sequences in this sample.

Since all of the isolated RNA was reverse transcribed, expressed TCRB transcripts were what got sequenced. The repertoire was sequenced with immunoSEQ multiplex PCR; TCRdb's copy has only in-frame clones and lacks some. The sample includes 160,000 or so clones, 63% of them seen just once. This chain joins TRBV9 and TRBJ2-1, with 10 bases lining up with TRBD2. The clonotype comes from a man aged 25-45 years with type 1 diabetes. Sequenced: naive CD4+ T cells from blood. The CDR3 sequence: CASSETSGAYNEQFF. CDR3 coding DNA: TGTGCCAGCAGCGAAACTAGCGGGGCCTACAATGAGCAGTTCTTC.